This TCR beta chain was found in a study of CXCR3-negative and CXCR3-positive naive CD8 T cells. In the case of this clonotype: Its antigen is not identified.

Points from the study as a whole: Compared with CXCR3-negative naive cells, CXCR3-positive naive cells showed more hydrophobic TRB CDR3s. TCR interaction strength was inferred from TRB CDR3 physicochemistry, as CD5 matched across naive subsets.

cDNA libraries for TRB were generated by 5' RACE incorporating UMI labels. TCRdb re-called the 5' RACE reads; every CDR3 protein appears as one record, without DNA. The sample includes 100,000 to 150,000 distinct CDR3 sequences. Naivety in CD8+ T cells corresponded to a CD45RO-CCR7+CD27+CD95- phenotype. Germline CDR1 reads SEHNR; CDR2 reads FQNEAQ (reference sequence). This CDR3 is built from 16 residues. The sequenced sample was naive CXCR3- CD8+ T cells from blood. Documented subset: CD45RO-CCR7+CD27+CD95- naive CD8+ T cells lacking CXCR3 (TNR3-). V is TRBV7-9 and J is TRBJ2-1. The source of this sequence is a human donor in good health. Some clones in this sample may be carry-over from other donors' samples. This chain's CDR3 is CASSLVEASLSNEQFF.